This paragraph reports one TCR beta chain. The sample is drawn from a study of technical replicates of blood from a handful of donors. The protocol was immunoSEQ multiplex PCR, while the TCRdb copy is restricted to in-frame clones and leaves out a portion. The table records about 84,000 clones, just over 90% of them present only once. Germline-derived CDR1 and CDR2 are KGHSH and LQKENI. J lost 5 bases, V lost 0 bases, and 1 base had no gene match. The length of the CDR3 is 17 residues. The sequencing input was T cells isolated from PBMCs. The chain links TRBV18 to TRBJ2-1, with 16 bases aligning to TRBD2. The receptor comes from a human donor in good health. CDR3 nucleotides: TGTGCCAGCTCACCACCGGGGACTAGCGGGGGGGACAATGAGCAGTTCTTC. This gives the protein CASSPPGTSGGDNEQFF.